The T cell receptor beta chain under discussion was sequenced for a study of cytotoxic CD8 clonotypes in ibrutinib-treated CLL. Turning to the study itself: In all, about a dozen patients were relapsed/refractory, approximately 16 were treatment-naive and some 17 were IGHV unmutated. Outcomes included approximately 25 partial and 2 complete responses; after median around 5.5 years, around 15 stayed remitted and about 12 progressed.

On this clone: The antigen remains unidentified.

TCRdb's table, derived via immunoSEQ multiplex PCR, lists solely in-frame clones and lacks some. The sample consists of about 200,000 clones, more than 75% of them appearing once. CDR3 size: 15 residues. Germline CDR1 and CDR2: MNHEY and SMNVEV (reference sequence). With V trimmed by 6 bases and J by 7 bases, 15 bases remained unmatched. Study-level points and caveats: Clonality was higher at ibrutinib response and returned toward baseline at progression.

V gene TRBV27 combines with J gene TRBJ2-7; 7 bases map to TRBD1. This receptor was taken from a human donor with chronic lymphocytic leukemia. This specimen consisted of PBMCs, obtained after 12 months of ibrutinib treatment. CDR3: CASSLLQGLFSEQYF. CDR3 bases: TGTGCCAGCAGCTTACTACAGGGGCTCTTTAGTGAGCAGTACTTC.